The T cell receptor (beta chain) described here comes from a study of blood T cells in healthy people across ages. Study outcomes and limitations: Roughly linear age-related decline in beta diversity appeared, significant by age around 38. Possibly confounding the expanded clonotype changes was the fact that donor CMV status was unknown. Whereas aged donors had fewer naive CD4+ cells, long-lived donors had more of them and higher diversity.

Primers used in a second PCR of about 6 to 11 cycles were a sample-barcoded 5' primer and a J-beta primer mix. TCRdb processed the 5' RACE reads anew with MiXCR; each CDR3 protein has one entry. Counted here are around 970,000 distinct CDR3 sequences, about 51% occurring once; the ten biggest clones make up about 21%. Per germline, CDR1 MGHRA and CDR2 YSYEKL. V dropped 4 bases and J dropped 2 bases, with 21 bases sitting between them. The CDR3 is 17 residues long. Comments on this clonotype: Its antigen is unidentified.

Healthy Caucasian individuals from Russia aged roughly 6 to 95 were enrolled as donors. The origin of this receptor is a woman aged 60-70 years in good health. The material sequenced was blood. This chain joins TRBV4-1 and TRBJ2-7, with D possibly being TRBD1 (6 bases). The CDR3 DNA follows: TGCGCCAGCAGCCGAACTTCAGGGGCCACCAATACCTACGAGCAGTACTTC. Translating it yields CASSRTSGATNTYEQYF.